This is a list of T cell receptor beta chains from one sample in a study of blood T cell repertoires in COVID-19. Sequenced by immunoSEQ multiplex PCR; TCRdb stores in-frame clones only, minus some. The sample contains hundreds of thousands of clones, more than 70% of which appear only once. Material: peripheral blood. Every receptor here comes from a woman aged 30 to 39 with COVID-19, enrolled during active disease. CDR3s leave out the opening cysteine and the closing phenylalanine or tryptophan.

j_call | v_call | cdr3_aa
TRBJ2-3 | TRBV10-1 | ASPYSGRAFTDTQY
TRBJ1-5 | TRBV7-8 | ASSSSRTGNSNQPQH
TRBJ1-1 | TRBV7-2 | ASSLRAQSTMGGTEAF
TRBJ2-1 | TRBV28 | AAGGESYNEQF
TRBJ1-2 | TRBV2 | ASSGTGPGGYT
TRBJ2-7 | TRBV7-9 | ASSLGGHLSLEQY
TRBJ1-6 | TRBV6-1 | ASSDPDRAVSPLH
TRBJ2-7 | TRBV11-2 | ASSRGGGDEQY
TRBJ2-6 | TRBV15 | ATSRDLGSGANVLT
TRBJ2-7 | TRBV29-1 | SVEVVGTGDEQY
TRBJ1-1 | TRBV27 | ASSRPNSGTEAF
TRBJ2-3 | TRBV5-6 | ASSRRDTHTDTQY
TRBJ1-2 | TRBV19 | ASSIRTQNGYT
TRBJ1-6 | TRBV11-2 | ASSRQGSSYNSPLH
TRBJ1-3 | TRBV5-1 | ASSLSTLGSGNTIY
TRBJ2-1 | TRBV7-8 | ASSTNRVNEQF
TRBJ1-1 | TRBV6-2/TRBV6-3 | ASSPIQGTPEAF
TRBJ2-7 | TRBV5-4 | ASSLGQDYEQY
TRBJ1-3 | TRBV2 | ASSERSSTGNTIY
TRBJ1-2 | TRBV6-5 | ASSSPGQGASGYT
TRBJ1-3 | TRBV7-2 | ASSLADRGWIGNTIY
TRBJ1-6 | TRBV2 | ASSQGSTPLH
TRBJ1-1 | TRBV30 | AWSVSINTEAF
TRBJ1-2 | TRBV7-6 | ASSLGTGRDVRGYT
TRBJ1-1 | TRBV2 | ATQGTPGATEAF
TRBJ2-1 | TRBV28 | ASSSPLGVNEQF
TRBJ2-3 | TRBV19 | ASSIRIGTASTDTQY
TRBJ2-2 | TRBV4-3 | ASSYGIGQGATGELF
TRBJ2-1 | TRBV5-1 | ASSRQGLRVDEQF
TRBJ1-1 | TRBV10-3 | AISEWGDVRNTEAF
TRBJ2-7 | TRBV6-5 | ASRGQPLGSYEQY
TRBJ1-1 | TRBV6-4 | ASSVNRVATEAF
TRBJ1-4 | TRBV25-1 | ASSKGASTNEKLF
TRBJ1-2 | TRBV19 | ASSPRTGRGLNYGYT
TRBJ1-1 | TRBV14 | ASSQVRQGNRLNTEAF
TRBJ2-7 | TRBV2 | ANSRGNLGEQY
TRBJ1-2 | TRBV11-2 | ASSLDGQGNGYT
TRBJ1-6 | TRBV5-1 | ASSTTGQGNLNSPLH
TRBJ1-5 | TRBV10-2 | ASTQDRGANQPQH
TRBJ1-2 | TRBV11-3 | ASSLGSVYGYT
TRBJ2-7 | TRBV20-1 | SASQIGTSGGLLEQY
TRBJ2-3 | TRBV29-1 | SVEVEGLATDTQY
TRBJ2-1 | TRBV20-1 | SASYQPGVYNEQF
TRBJ1-5 | TRBV5-8 | ASSLWETSNQPQH
TRBJ2-5 | TRBV25-1 | ASGDSLQETQY
TRBJ2-3 | TRBV5-1 | ASSRQGALTDTQY
TRBJ2-2 | TRBV2 | ASSETALETGELF
TRBJ2-1 | TRBV9 | ASSVVERYEQF